This is a list of T cell receptor beta chains from one sample in a study of OX40 agonist ivuxolimab in advanced cancers. The protocol was immunoSEQ multiplex PCR, while the TCRdb copy is restricted to in-frame clones and leaves out a portion. This sample has approximately 67,000 clones, with around 81% found just once. The source material was CD4+ or CD8+ T cells sorted from blood, sampled in a trial of the OX40 agonist ivuxolimab. Source of these receptors: an adult with an advanced solid tumor such as melanoma, head and neck, liver or kidney cancer. CDR3s include the opening cysteine and the closing phenylalanine or tryptophan.

v_gene	j_gene	CDR3aa
TRBV11-2	TRBJ1-2	CASSSRPRDLTNGYTF
TRBV30	TRBJ2-2	CAWSPGLEDTGELFF
TRBV15	TRBJ2-5	CATSRERGFQETQYF
TRBV7-3	TRBJ2-5	CASSLRGLAGQETQYF
TRBV5-8	TRBJ2-5	CASSFGGGGGETQYF
TRBV5-6	TRBJ1-5	CASSFYDGTTYYSNQPQHF
TRBV19	TRBJ1-1	CASSPNRGDTEAFF
TRBV19	TRBJ2-1	CASSIQGGIFNEQFF
TRBV2	TRBJ1-3	CASTGGLNTIYF
TRBV5-8	TRBJ1-1	CASSLGGVVNTEAFF
TRBV5-1	TRBJ2-1	CASSTMTGSHNEQFF
TRBV6-6	TRBJ2-2	CASSTNTGELFF
TRBV27	TRBJ2-3	CASSSTSAHTQYF
TRBV30	TRBJ2-5	CAWSGSRETQYF
TRBV29-1	TRBJ2-3	CSVDVSGSADTQYF
TRBV9	TRBJ2-1	CASSVEPPWGSYNEQFF
TRBV28	TRBJ2-5	CASQRINREETQYF
TRBV5-1	TRBJ1-1	CASAIQGVGNTEAFF
TRBV4-3	TRBJ1-5	CASSQEVRQGNQPQHF
TRBV7-2	TRBJ2-3	CASSLEASGGITDTQYF
TRBV18	TRBJ2-7	CASSVVAGKNEQYF
TRBV30	TRBJ2-7	CAWSKGRQGLGEQYF
TRBV2	TRBJ1-4	CASRGQGYEKLFF
TRBV21-1	TRBJ2-2	CASSTGQGGPMNTGELFF
TRBV28	TRBJ2-1	CASRPGQYNEQFF
TRBV6-1	TRBJ1-5	CASRQVLYSNQPQHF
TRBV19	TRBJ1-2	CASSIYPGQNYGYTF
TRBV30	TRBJ1-3	CAQGQGLFGNTIYF
TRBV5-6	TRBJ1-1	CASSLALGQGRSTEAFF
TRBV19	TRBJ2-7	CASSAPGQATYEQYF
TRBV28	TRBJ1-2	CLRDHGYTF
TRBV19	TRBJ2-1	CASSIQTAYNEQFF
TRBV9	TRBJ2-7	CASSPRTGDEQYF
TRBV7-7	TRBJ2-2	CASSATGSGELFF
TRBV5-4	TRBJ2-1	CAAGTSDGEQFF
TRBV18	TRBJ2-7	CASSPWTGPVEQYF
TRBV6-1	TRBJ1-1	CASRTGQGNRAFF
TRBV7-3	TRBJ2-5	CASSLAPGLAGGETQYF
TRBV7-2	TRBJ2-3	CASSFGGNTDTQYF
TRBV21-1	TRBJ1-2	CASSPLGQGGGYTF
TRBV5-1	TRBJ1-1	CASSLDGLNTEAFF